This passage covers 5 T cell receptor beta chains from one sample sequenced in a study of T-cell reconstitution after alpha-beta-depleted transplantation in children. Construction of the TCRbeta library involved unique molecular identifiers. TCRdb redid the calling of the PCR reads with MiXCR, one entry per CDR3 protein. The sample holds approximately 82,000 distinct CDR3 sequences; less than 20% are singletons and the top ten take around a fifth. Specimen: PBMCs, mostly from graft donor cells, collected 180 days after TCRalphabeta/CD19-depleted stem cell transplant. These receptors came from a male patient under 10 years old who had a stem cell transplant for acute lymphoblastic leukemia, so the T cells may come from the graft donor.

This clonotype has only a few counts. CDR3 sequence: CASRTRSSTDTQYF. CDR3 bases: TGTGCCAGCAGGACACGATCTAGCACAGATACGCAGTATTTT. V is TRBV3-1 and J is TRBJ2-3; D not resolved. This CDR3 region has 14 residues. Germline lookup yields CDR1 LGHDT and CDR2 YNNKEL (reference sequence). With 6 bases removed from V and 0 bases from J, the gap between germline ends came to 10 bases.

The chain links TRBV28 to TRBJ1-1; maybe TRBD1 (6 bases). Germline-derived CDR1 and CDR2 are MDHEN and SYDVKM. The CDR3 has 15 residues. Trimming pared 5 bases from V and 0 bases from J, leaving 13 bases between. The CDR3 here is CASSQIQGMNTEAFF. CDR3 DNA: TGTGCCAGCAGTCAGATACAGGGTATGAACACTGAAGCTTTCTTT.

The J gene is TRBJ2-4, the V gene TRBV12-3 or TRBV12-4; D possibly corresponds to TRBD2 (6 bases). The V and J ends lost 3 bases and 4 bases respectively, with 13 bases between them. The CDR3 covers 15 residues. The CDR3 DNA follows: TGTGCCAGCAGTTTCGGAGCGGAGGGTAAAAACATTCAGTACTTC. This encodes CASSFGAEGKNIQYF.

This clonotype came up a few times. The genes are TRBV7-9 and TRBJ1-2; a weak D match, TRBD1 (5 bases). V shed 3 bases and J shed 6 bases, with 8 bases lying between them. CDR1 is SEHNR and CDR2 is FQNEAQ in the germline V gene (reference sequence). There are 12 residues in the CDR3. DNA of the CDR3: TGTGCCAGCAGCTTGATGGGGGATGGCTACACCTTC. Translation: CASSLMGDGYTF.

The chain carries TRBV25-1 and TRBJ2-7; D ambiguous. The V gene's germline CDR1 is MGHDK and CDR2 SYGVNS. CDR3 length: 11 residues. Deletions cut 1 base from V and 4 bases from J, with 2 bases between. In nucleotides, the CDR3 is TGTGCCAGCAGTGAATTTTACGAGCAGTACTTC. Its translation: CASSEFYEQYF.